This T cell receptor beta chain appears in the sequencing data of a study of T-cell reconstitution after alpha-beta-depleted transplantation in children. Broader study findings: By one year post-transplant, T-cell counts and diversity largely arose from T cells that were newly produced. TCRbeta diversity was high at day 60 in some patients (a result of surviving recipient T cells and thymic progenitors).

Of note for this clonotype: Its antigen is still unknown.

Library preparation (for TCRbeta) was performed with unique molecular identifiers. TCRdb redid the calling of the PCR reads with MiXCR, one entry per CDR3 protein. Of more than 200,000 distinct CDR3 sequences in the sample, about 8.2% were seen once. V was shortened by 1 base and J by 2 bases, with 12 bases between the two germline ends. The CDR3 consists of 15 residues. CDR1 and CDR2 from the germline V gene are SGHTA and FQGNSA. The sequence was obtained from a male patient between 2 and 15 years old who had a stem cell transplant for acute myeloid leukemia, so the T cells may come from the graft donor. Sequencing used PBMCs, mostly from graft donor cells, obtained 360 days after TCRalphabeta/CD19-depleted stem cell transplant. The chain has TRBV7-2 and TRBJ2-7; tentative D call: TRBD2 (6 bases). For the CDR3, the DNA is TGTGCCAGCAGCTTAGTGGTTGCGGGGCCCTACGAGCAGTACTTC. Protein: CASSLVVAGPYEQYF. The full variable domain, rest sourced from reference TRBV7-2 and TRBJ2-7, is GAGVSQSPSNKVTEKGKDVELRCDPISGHTALYWYRQSLGQGLEFLIYFQGNSAPDKSGLPSDRFSAERTGGSVSTLTIQRTQQEDSAVYLCASSLVVAGPYEQYFGPGTRLTVT.